Described below is a single T cell receptor (beta chain) sequence and its context. Its matching antigen is unknown. Stated time point: blood 2 weeks post-SBRT. Noted treatment: 15 Gy SBRT to primary tumor, nephrectomy 4 weeks later. These data are taken from a study of radiation and T cells in renal cell carcinoma. Findings and limits, study-wide: In blood, top tumor clones expanded by 2 weeks, shrinking by 4. Pretreatment tumor biopsies were lacking, so baseline clonotypes are unknown.

Using immunoSEQ multiplex PCR, the repertoire was profiled, and TCRdb retains in-frame clones only, with some absent. In the table there are 60,000 to 80,000 clones, about four fifths of which are singletons. CDR1 and CDR2 (germline): SGDLS, YYNGEE. This CDR3 region has 15 residues. This sequence joins TRBV9 and TRBJ2-5; D unresolved. The J call is doubtful: the DNA matches TRBJ2-7 better. The sample consisted of blood, taken from a patient whose treatment included radiotherapy and nephrectomy. The receptor's source is a man in his fifties or sixties with renal cell carcinoma. The CDR3 DNA sequence: TGTGCCAGCAGCGTCACCCCGACATTACGCTACGAGCAGTACTTC. Its protein product is CASSVTPTLRYEQYF.